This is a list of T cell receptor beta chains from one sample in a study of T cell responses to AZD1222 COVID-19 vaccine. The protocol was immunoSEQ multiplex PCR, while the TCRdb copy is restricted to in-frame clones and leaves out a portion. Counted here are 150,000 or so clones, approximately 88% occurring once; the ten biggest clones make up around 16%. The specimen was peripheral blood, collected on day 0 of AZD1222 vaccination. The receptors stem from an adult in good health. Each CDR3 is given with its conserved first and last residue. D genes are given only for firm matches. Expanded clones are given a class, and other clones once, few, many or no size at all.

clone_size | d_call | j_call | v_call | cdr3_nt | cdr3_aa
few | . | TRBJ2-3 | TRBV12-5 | TGTGCTAGTGGTACGGACCCGGCGTATGGAGATACGCAGTATTTT | CASGTDPAYGDTQYF
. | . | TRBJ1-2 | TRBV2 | TGTGCCAGCAGGGGAGGTACTAACTATGGCTACACCTTC | CASRGGTNYGYTF
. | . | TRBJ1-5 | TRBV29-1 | TGCAGCGTAGCAGACAGCCTTAGCAATCAGCCCCAGCATTTT | CSVADSLSNQPQHF
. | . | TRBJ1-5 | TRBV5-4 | TGTGCCAGCAGCTTACGAGGGGCGGAGAGCAATCAGCCCCAGCATTTT | CASSLRGAESNQPQHF
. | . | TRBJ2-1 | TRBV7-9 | TGTGCCAGCAGCCCGCGGGCGGGGCCCAATGAGCAGTTCTTC | CASSPRAGPNEQFF
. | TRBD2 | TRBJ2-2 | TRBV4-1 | TGCGCCAGCAGCCAATCTCCTAGCGGGGGCCCCGGGGAGCTGTTTTTT | CASSQSPSGGPGELFF
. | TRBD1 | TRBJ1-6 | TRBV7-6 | TGTGCCAGCAGCTTAAGGATGGCGGGACAGTCCTATAATTCACCCCTCCACTTT | CASSLRMAGQSYNSPLHF
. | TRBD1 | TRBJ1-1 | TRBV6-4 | TGTGCCACCAATGGGCCGAGGGGACAGGCGAACACTGAAGCTTTCTTT | CATNGPRGQANTEAFF
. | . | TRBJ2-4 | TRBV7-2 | TGTGCCAGCAGCTTAAGAAACATTCAGTACTTC | CASSLRNIQYF
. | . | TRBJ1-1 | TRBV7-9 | TGTGCCAGCAGCTTACAGGACATCCAGGAAGCTTTCTTT | CASSLQDIQEAFF
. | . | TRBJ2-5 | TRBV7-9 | TGTGCCAGCAGCAAACAAGAGACCCAGTACTTC | CASSKQETQYF
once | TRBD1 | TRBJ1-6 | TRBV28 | TGTGCCAGCAGTTCGGACAGGCGGTCCCTCCACTTT | CASSSDRRSLHF
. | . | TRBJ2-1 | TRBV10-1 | TGCGCCAGCAGCCACATCTACAATGAGCAGTTCTTC | CASSHIYNEQFF
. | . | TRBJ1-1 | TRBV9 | TGTGCCAGCAGCGCATCCGACAGCCCTATTGAAGCTTTCTTT | CASSASDSPIEAFF
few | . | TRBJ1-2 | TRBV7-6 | TGTGCCAGCAGTCCTACGCGGGGTGGCTACACCTTC | CASSPTRGGYTF
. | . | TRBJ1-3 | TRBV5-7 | TGTGCCAGCAGCTTAGTAAGGGGCAGCTCTGGAAACACCATATATTTT | CASSLVRGSSGNTIYF
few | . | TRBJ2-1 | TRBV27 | TGTGCCAGCAGTTTATCTCACCGCAATGAGCAGTTCTTC | CASSLSHRNEQFF
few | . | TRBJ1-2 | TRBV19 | TGTGCCAGTACGGTCGGGACTACGGTCCAGGGCTATGGCTACACCTTC | CASTVGTTVQGYGYTF
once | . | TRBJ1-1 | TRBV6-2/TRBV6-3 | TGTGCCAGCAGCCCAGACGAGCGGGGAACTGAAGCTTTCTTT | CASSPDERGTEAFF
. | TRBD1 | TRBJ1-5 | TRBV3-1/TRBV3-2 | TGTGCCAGCAGCCAAGCAGGGGGAAATCAGCCCCAGCATTTT | CASSQAGGNQPQHF
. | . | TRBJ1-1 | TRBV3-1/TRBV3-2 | TGTGCCAGCAGCCACGTCACCTGGAACACTGAAGCTTTCTTT | CASSHVTWNTEAFF
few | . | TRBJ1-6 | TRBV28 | TGTGCCAGCCGTCGGGTGGGGGCACCCCTCCACTTT | CASRRVGAPLHF
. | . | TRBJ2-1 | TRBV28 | TGTGCCAGCAGTTTTGGGGGGTTTAGTAATGAGCAGTTCTTC | CASSFGGFSNEQFF
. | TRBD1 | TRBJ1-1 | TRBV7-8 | TGTGCCAGCAGCCAAACACAGGGGGCCTCGACTGAAGCTTTCTTT | CASSQTQGASTEAFF
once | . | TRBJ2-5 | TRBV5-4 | TGTGCCAGCAGCTTCTCAGAGACCCAGTACTTC | CASSFSETQYF
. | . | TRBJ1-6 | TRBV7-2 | TGTGCCAGCAGCTTAGCGTTCGAAAGAAATTCACCCCTCCACTTT | CASSLAFERNSPLHF